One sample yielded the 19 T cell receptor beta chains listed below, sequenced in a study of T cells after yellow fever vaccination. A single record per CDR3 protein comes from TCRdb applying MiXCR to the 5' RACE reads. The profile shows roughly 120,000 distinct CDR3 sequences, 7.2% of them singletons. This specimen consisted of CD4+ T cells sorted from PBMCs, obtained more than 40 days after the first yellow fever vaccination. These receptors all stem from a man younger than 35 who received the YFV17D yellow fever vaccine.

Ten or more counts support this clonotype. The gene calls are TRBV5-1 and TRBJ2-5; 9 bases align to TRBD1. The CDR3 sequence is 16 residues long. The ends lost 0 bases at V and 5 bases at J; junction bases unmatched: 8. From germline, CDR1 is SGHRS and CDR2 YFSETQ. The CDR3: CASSLAPTGGLETQYF. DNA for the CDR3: TGCGCCAGCAGCTTGGCCCCGACAGGGGGGTTGGAGACCCAGTACTTC.

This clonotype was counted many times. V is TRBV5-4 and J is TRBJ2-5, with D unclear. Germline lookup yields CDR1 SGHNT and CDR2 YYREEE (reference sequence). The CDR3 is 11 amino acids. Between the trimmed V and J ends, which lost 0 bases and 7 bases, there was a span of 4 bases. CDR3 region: CASSLEGTQYF. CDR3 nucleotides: TGTGCCAGCAGCTTGGAAGGGACCCAGTACTTC.

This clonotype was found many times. This chain's CDR3 is CASRPRGGQGGELFF. The CDR3 DNA reads as TGTGCCAGCAGGCCCCGCGGGGGCCAGGGCGGGGAGCTGTTTTTT. V and J are TRBV7-2 and TRBJ2-2; weak D call: TRBD2 (7 bases). CDR1 and CDR2 (germline): SGHTA, FQGNSA. This CDR3 is 15 amino acids long. Trimming removed 6 bases from V and 7 bases from J, with 18 bases in between.

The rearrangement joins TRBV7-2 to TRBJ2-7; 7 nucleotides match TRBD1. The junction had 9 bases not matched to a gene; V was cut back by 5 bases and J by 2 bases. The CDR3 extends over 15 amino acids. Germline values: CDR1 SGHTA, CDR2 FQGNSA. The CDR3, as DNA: TGTGCCAGCAGCATCGAAACGGGACAGACCTACGAGCAGTACTTC. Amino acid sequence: CASSIETGQTYEQYF.

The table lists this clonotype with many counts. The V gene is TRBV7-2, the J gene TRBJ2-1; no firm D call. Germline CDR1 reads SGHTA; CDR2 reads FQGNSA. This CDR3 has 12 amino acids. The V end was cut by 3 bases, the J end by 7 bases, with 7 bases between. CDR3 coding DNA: TGTGCCAGCAGCTTTCATTTGAATGAGCAGTTCTTC. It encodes CASSFHLNEQFF.

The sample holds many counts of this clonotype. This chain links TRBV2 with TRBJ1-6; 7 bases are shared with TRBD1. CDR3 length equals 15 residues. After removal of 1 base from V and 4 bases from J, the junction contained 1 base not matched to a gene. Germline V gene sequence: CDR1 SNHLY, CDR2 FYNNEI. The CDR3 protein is CASSEEDRYNSPLHF. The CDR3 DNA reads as TGTGCCAGCAGTGAAGAGGACAGGTATAATTCACCCCTCCACTTT.

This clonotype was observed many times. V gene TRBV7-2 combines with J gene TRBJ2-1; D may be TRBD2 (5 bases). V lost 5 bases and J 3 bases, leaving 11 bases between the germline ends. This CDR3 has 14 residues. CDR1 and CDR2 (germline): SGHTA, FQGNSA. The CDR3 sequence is CASSTRTLYNEQFF. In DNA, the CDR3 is TGTGCCAGCAGCACTCGGACTCTCTACAATGAGCAGTTCTTC.

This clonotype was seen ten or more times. The CDR3 is CASSSDRGQPQHF. CDR3 coding DNA: TGTGCCAGCTCATCGGACAGGGGGCAGCCCCAGCATTTT. The V call is TRBV18, the J call TRBJ1-5; TRBD1 aligns across 10 bases. CDR1 and CDR2 (germline): KGHSH, LQKENI. This CDR3 region has 13 residues. V gave up 5 bases and J gave up 7 bases; unmatched junction bases: 2.

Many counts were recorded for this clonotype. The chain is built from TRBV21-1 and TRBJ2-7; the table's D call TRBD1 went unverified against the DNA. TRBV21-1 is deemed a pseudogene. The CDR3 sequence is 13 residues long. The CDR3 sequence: CASAKDRTYEQYV. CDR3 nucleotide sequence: TGTGCCAGCGCGAAGGACAGAACTTACGAGCAGTACGTC.

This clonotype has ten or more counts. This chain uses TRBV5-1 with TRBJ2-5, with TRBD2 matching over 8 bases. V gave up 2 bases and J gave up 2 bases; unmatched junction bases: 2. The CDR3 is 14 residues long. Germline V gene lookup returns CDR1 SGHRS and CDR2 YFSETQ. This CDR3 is CASSFGRGQETQYF. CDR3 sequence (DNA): TGCGCCAGCAGCTTCGGGAGGGGGCAAGAGACCCAGTACTTC. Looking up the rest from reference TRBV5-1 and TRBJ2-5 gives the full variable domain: KAGVTQTPRYLIKTRGQQVTLSCSPISGHRSVSWYQQTPGQGLQFLFEYFSETQRNKGNFPGRFSGRQFSNSRSEMNVSTLELGDSALYLCASSFGRGQETQYFGPGTRLLVL.

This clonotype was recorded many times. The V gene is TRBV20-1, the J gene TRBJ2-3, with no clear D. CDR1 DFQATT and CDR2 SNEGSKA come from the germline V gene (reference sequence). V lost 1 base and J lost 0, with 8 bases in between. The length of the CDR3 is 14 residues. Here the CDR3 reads CSARGLASTDTQYF. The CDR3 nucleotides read TGCAGTGCTAGAGGACTTGCGAGCACAGATACGCAGTATTTT.

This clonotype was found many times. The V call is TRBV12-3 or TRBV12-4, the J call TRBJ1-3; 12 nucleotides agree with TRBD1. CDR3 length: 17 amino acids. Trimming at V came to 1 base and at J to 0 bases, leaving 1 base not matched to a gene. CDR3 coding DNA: TGTGCCAGCAGTTTAGGGGGACAGGGGGCCTCTGGAAACACCATATATTTT. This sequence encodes CASSLGGQGASGNTIYF.

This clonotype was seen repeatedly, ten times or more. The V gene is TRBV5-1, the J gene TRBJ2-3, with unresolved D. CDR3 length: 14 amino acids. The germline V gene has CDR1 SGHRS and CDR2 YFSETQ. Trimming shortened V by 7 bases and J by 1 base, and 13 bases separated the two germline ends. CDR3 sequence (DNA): TGCGCCAGCTATAATAATCTCCGCACAGATACGCAGTATTTT. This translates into CASYNNLRTDTQYF.

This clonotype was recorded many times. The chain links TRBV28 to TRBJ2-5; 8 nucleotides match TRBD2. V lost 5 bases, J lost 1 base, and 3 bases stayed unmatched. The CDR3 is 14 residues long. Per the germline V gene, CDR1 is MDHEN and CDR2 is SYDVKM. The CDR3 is CASSRAGVQETQYF. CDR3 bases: TGTGCCAGCAGTCGAGCGGGGGTCCAAGAGACCCAGTACTTC. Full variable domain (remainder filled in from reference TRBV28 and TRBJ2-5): DVKVTQSSRYLVKRTGEKVFLECVQDMDHENMFWYRQDPGLGLRLIYFSYDVKMKEKGDIPEGYSVSREKKERFSLILESASTNQTSMYLCASSRAGVQETQYFGPGTRLLVL.

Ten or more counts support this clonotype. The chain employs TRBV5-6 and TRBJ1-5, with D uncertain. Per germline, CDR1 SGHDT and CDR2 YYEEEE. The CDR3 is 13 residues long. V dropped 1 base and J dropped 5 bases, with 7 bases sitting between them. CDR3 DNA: TGTGCCAGCAGCTTGTCCTGGGATCAGCCCCAGCATTTT. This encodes CASSLSWDQPQHF.

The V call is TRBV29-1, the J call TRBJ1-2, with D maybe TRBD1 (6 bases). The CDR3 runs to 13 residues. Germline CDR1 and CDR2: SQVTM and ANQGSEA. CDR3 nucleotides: TGCAGTACCAGTCGGGGGCCAAACTATGGCTACACCTTC. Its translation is CSTSRGPNYGYTF. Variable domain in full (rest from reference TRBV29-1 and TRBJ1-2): SAVISQKPSRDICQRGTSLTIQCQVDSQVTMMFWYRQQPGQSLTLIATANQGSEATYESGFVIDKFPISRPNLTFSTLTVSNMSPEDSSIYLCSTSRGPNYGYTFGSGTRLTVV.

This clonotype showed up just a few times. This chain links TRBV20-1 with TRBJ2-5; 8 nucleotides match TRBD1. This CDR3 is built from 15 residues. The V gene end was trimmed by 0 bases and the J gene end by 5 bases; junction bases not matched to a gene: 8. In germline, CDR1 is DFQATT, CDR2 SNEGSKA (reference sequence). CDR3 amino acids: CSARDSTGAGETQYF. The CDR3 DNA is TGCAGTGCTAGAGATTCGACAGGGGCGGGGGAGACCCAGTACTTC.

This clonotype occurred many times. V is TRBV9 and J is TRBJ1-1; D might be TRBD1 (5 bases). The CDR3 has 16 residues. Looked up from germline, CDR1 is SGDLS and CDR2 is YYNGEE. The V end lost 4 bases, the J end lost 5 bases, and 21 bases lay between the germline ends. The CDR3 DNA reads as TGTGCCAGCAGCCAATTTGGGGCAGGGCAAGGGACTGAAGCTTTCTTT. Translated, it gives CASSQFGAGQGTEAFF. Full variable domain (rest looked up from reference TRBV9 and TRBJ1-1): DSGVTQTPKHLITATGQRVTLRCSPRSGDLSVYWYQQSLDQGLQFLIQYYNGEERAKGNILERFSAQQFPDLHSELNLSSLELGDSALYFCASSQFGAGQGTEAFFGQGTRLTVV.

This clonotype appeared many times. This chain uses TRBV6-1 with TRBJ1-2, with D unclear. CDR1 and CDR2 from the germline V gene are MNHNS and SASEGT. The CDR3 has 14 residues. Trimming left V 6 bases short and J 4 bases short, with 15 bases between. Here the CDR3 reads CASSELRQTYGYTF. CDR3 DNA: TGTGCCAGCAGCGAACTCAGGCAGACCTATGGCTACACCTTC.